These 26 T cell receptor beta chains were sequenced from one sample in a study of blood T cell repertoires in COVID-19. The protocol was immunoSEQ multiplex PCR, while the TCRdb copy is restricted to in-frame clones and leaves out a portion. The sample holds 200,000 to 250,000 clones, more than 85% seen once. Sequencing was performed on PBMCs or T cells enriched from blood (not recorded which). The receptors derive from a woman in her fifties or sixties who had recovered from COVID-19.

The V call is TRBV2, the J call TRBJ1-5, with 9 bases fitting TRBD1. The CDR3 covers 14 residues. Per germline, CDR1 SNHLY and CDR2 FYNNEI. Unmatched junction bases numbered 5, after V lost 6 bases and J lost 5 bases. CDR3: CASRPDRGDQPQHF. The CDR3 bases are TGTGCCAGCAGACCTGACAGGGGGGATCAGCCCCAGCATTTT.

This chain connects TRBV11-1 to TRBJ2-1; 7 nucleotides match TRBD2. The CDR3 covers 16 residues. Per germline, CDR1 SGHAT and CDR2 FQDESV (reference sequence). J was trimmed by 4 bases and V by 4 bases; bases with no gene match: 10. The CDR3 DNA is TGTGCCAGCAGCTCAGCAGCTAGCGGAGAATACAATGAGCAGTTCTTC. It yields the protein CASSSAASGEYNEQFF.

DNA for the CDR3: TGTGCCAGTAGTTTACAGTGGACAGCTTACGAGCAGTACTTC. Amino acids: CASSLQWTAYEQYF. V gene TRBV19 combines with J gene TRBJ2-7; tentatively, D is TRBD1 (6 bases). Germline lookup yields CDR1 LNHDA and CDR2 SQIVND (reference sequence). V was pared by 5 bases and J by 4 bases, with 15 bases between. The CDR3 covers 14 residues.

The gene calls are TRBV18 and TRBJ1-2; D unresolved. The CDR3 runs to 13 residues. Germline CDR1 reads KGHSH; CDR2 reads LQKENI. The V end lost 5 bases, the J end lost 5 bases, and 12 bases lay between the germline ends. The CDR3 region is CASSTEQTYGYTF. CDR3 DNA: TGTGCCAGCTCAACGGAGCAGACTTATGGCTACACCTTC.

The V gene is TRBV28, the J gene TRBJ2-7; the match to TRBD2 covers 9 bases. The CDR3 consists of 15 residues. Trimming at V came to 6 bases and at J to 0 bases, leaving 6 bases not matched to a gene. In germline, CDR1 is MDHEN, CDR2 SYDVKM. The CDR3: CASSPTSGPSYEQYF. In DNA, the CDR3 is TGTGCCAGCAGCCCGACTAGCGGACCCTCCTACGAGCAGTACTTC.

The chain carries TRBV5-4 and TRBJ2-7; 8 bases are shared with TRBD2. The CDR3 is 14 residues long. Germline values: CDR1 SGHNT, CDR2 YYREEE (reference sequence). The J segment lost 3 bases and the V segment lost 0 bases, leaving 2 bases of the junction unmatched. This CDR3 is CASSLVTSGYEQYF. As DNA, the CDR3 is TGTGCCAGCAGCTTGGTTACTAGCGGCTACGAGCAGTACTTC.

The J gene is TRBJ2-1, the V gene TRBV28; 11 bases fit TRBD2. The CDR3 is 17 amino acids. V was clipped by 6 bases and J by 5 bases; unmatched bases: 12. Germline CDR1 MDHEN, CDR2 SYDVKM. For the CDR3, the DNA is TGTGCCAGCAGAAGAATCCCGGGACTAGCGGCAGACAATGAGCAGTTCTTC. Translating it yields CASRRIPGLAADNEQFF.

The chain is built from TRBV5-1 and TRBJ1-1; a weak D match, TRBD1 (5 bases). CDR1 SGHRS and CDR2 YFSETQ come from the germline V gene. V dropped 6 bases and J dropped 1 base, with 13 bases sitting between them. The CDR3 covers 14 residues. Written as DNA, the CDR3 is TGCGCCAGCAAGACAGAACCTTCGAACACTGAAGCTTTCTTT. Residues: CASKTEPSNTEAFF. The full variable domain, its missing parts supplied by reference TRBV5-1 and TRBJ1-1, is KAGVTQTPRYLIKTRGQQVTLSCSPISGHRSVSWYQQTPGQGLQFLFEYFSETQRNKGNFPGRFSGRQFSNSRSEMNVSTLELGDSALYLCASKTEPSNTEAFFGQGTRLTVV.

The rearrangement uses TRBV19 and TRBJ1-2, with D possibly matching TRBD1 (5 bases). CDR1 is LNHDA, CDR2 SQIVND, per germline (reference sequence). Trimming took off 7 bases at V and 2 bases at J, with 14 bases between the two ends. The length of the CDR3 is 14 residues. As DNA, the CDR3 is TGTGCCAGTACCCGACGGGCAGGGAACTATGGCTACACCTTC. Protein: CASTRRAGNYGYTF. Drawing the rest from reference TRBV19 and TRBJ1-2, the complete variable domain is DGGITQSPKYLFRKEGQNVTLSCEQNLNHDAMYWYRQDPGQGLRLIYYSQIVNDFQKGDIAEGYSVSREKKESFPLTVTSAQKNPTAFYLCASTRRAGNYGYTFGSGTRLTVV.

This clone has a handful of counts. V and J are TRBV27 and TRBJ2-7; D possibly corresponds to TRBD1 (5 bases). Trimming removed 5 bases at V and 7 bases at J, with 21 bases between. CDR1 and CDR2 (germline): MNHEY, SMNVEV (reference sequence). The CDR3 consists of 15 residues. CDR3 protein: CASSQGGQPRREQYF. The CDR3 region has the DNA TGTGCCAGCAGTCAAGGTGGACAACCGCGTAGGGAGCAGTACTTC.

This clone was found once. The chain combines TRBV27 with TRBJ2-5; 10 nucleotides align to TRBD1. Germline-derived CDR1 and CDR2 are MNHEY and SMNVEV (reference sequence). CDR3 length equals 15 residues. Losses at the gene ends were 5 bases for V and 2 bases for J; bases not matched to a gene: 5. CDR3 protein: CASSEGQGLQETQYF. CDR3 DNA: TGTGCCAGCAGTGAGGGACAGGGGCTTCAAGAGACCCAGTACTTC.

V usage is TRBV27 and J usage is TRBJ2-1; 7 bases agree with TRBD2. V shed 2 bases, J shed 3 bases, and the junction held 4 bases outside the gene matches. There are 15 residues in the CDR3. Germline CDR1 and CDR2: MNHEY and SMNVEV (reference sequence). The DNA for the CDR3 is TGTGCCAGCAGTTTAGCGGCTAGCGGCTACAATGAGCAGTTCTTC. Amino acid sequence: CASSLAASGYNEQFF.

The chain combines TRBV28 with TRBJ1-5; tentatively, D is TRBD1 (5 bases). V lost 8 bases and J lost 4, with 9 bases in between. CDR3 size: 12 residues. Germline V gene sequence: CDR1 MDHEN, CDR2 SYDVKM. The CDR3 loop reads CASGSGNQPQHF. The DNA of the CDR3 is TGTGCCAGCGGGTCAGGGAATCAGCCCCAGCATTTT.

The chain combines TRBV2 with TRBJ1-5; 9 bases agree with TRBD1. CDR1 and CDR2 from the germline V gene are SNHLY and FYNNEI. The V gene end was trimmed by 6 bases and the J gene end by 4 bases; junction bases not matched to a gene: 4. The CDR3 consists of 14 residues. The CDR3 DNA sequence: TGTGCCAGCAGACTTGGGACAGGGAATCAGCCCCAGCATTTT. Protein: CASRLGTGNQPQHF.

The chain has TRBV7-9 and TRBJ1-4; maybe TRBD1 (6 bases). Germline V gene lookup returns CDR1 SEHNR and CDR2 FQNEAQ (reference sequence). V shed 5 bases and J shed 11 bases, with 21 bases lying between them. The CDR3 totals 15 residues. DNA of the CDR3: TGTGCCAGCAGCAGGTTTCCGGGACACGATACTAAACTGTTTTTT. This translates into CASSRFPGHDTKLFF.

This chain links TRBV2 with TRBJ2-5; possible D gene TRBD2, 5 bases. The CDR3 runs to 14 residues. Germline CDR1 reads SNHLY; CDR2 reads FYNNEI. Between the trimmed V and J ends, which lost 5 bases and 1 base, there was a span of 11 bases. As DNA, the CDR3 is TGTGCCAGCAGTCCTCGGACTGTCCAAGAGACCCAGTACTTC. Translation gives CASSPRTVQETQYF. Full variable domain (remainder filled in from reference TRBV2 and TRBJ2-5): EPEVTQTPSHQVTQMGQEVILRCVPISNHLYFYWYRQILGQKVEFLVSFYNNEISEKSEIFDDQFSVERPDGSNFTLKIRSTKLEDSAMYFCASSPRTVQETQYFGPGTRLLVL.

This CDR3 reads CASSLFRLNTEAFF. The CDR3 bases are TGTGCCAGCAGTTTATTCCGTTTGAACACTGAAGCTTTCTTT. The rearrangement uses TRBV28 and TRBJ1-1, with D uncertain. This CDR3 has 14 residues. The V gene lost 1 base and the J gene lost 0 bases, with 6 bases spanning the gap. Germline CDR1 reads MDHEN; CDR2 reads SYDVKM.

DNA of the CDR3: TGTGCCAGCAGTTTATGGGCCAATTCTGGCTACACCTTC. Protein sequence: CASSLWANSGYTF. The V and J genes are TRBV28 and TRBJ1-2; D gene ambiguous. Trimming removed 0 bases at V and 7 bases at J, with 9 bases between. The germline V gene has CDR1 MDHEN and CDR2 SYDVKM. This CDR3 region has 13 residues.

This clone was detected a few times. This rearrangement joins TRBV7-9 to TRBJ1-2; 8 bases agree with TRBD1. Germline CDR1 and CDR2: SEHNR and FQNEAQ (reference sequence). The V segment lost 5 bases and the J segment 2 bases; nucleotides outside the gene matches: 13. The CDR3 runs to 17 residues. The CDR3, as DNA: TGTGCCAGCAGCCGAAACCCGGGACAGGAATACAACTATGGCTACACCTTC. Its translation is CASSRNPGQEYNYGYTF.

The count of this clone is one. The chain combines TRBV29-1 with TRBJ2-1, with TRBD2 matching 15 bases. Trimming cost V 3 bases and J 8 bases; bases outside gene matches: 5. The CDR3 totals 15 residues. In germline, CDR1 is SQVTM, CDR2 ANQGSEA. The DNA for the CDR3 is TGCAGCGTTGACAGAGGACTAGCGGGAGGGGATGAGCAGTTCTTC. Amino acids: CSVDRGLAGGDEQFF.

The chain joins TRBV19 to TRBJ1-1; no clear D. V dropped 6 bases and J dropped 0 bases, with 14 bases sitting between them. CDR3 length: 15 amino acids. Germline V gene lookup returns CDR1 LNHDA and CDR2 SQIVND (reference sequence). CDR3 in DNA: TGTGCCAGTAGCCGAGCGGGGAGTATGAACACTGAAGCTTTCTTT. Protein product: CASSRAGSMNTEAFF.

The chain combines TRBV5-1 with TRBJ2-2; 9 bases agree with TRBD1. V lost 5 bases to trimming and J lost 0 bases; unmatched junction nucleotides: 2. The length of the CDR3 is 15 residues. Germline V gene data show CDR1 as SGHRS and CDR2 as YFSETQ. The CDR3 loop is CASRTGGSNTGELFF. CDR3 sequence (DNA): TGCGCCAGCAGGACAGGGGGGTCGAACACCGGGGAGCTGTTTTTT.

The rearrangement uses TRBV4-2 and TRBJ1-6; D not certain. The CDR3 length is 15 residues. Trimming shortened V by 0 bases and J by 6 bases, and 9 bases separated the two germline ends. CDR1 LGHNA and CDR2 YNFKEQ come from the germline V gene. DNA of the CDR3: TGTGCCAGCAGCCAAGAAACGAGAGTTAATTCACCCCTCCACTTT. Its protein is CASSQETRVNSPLHF.

CDR3 DNA: TGTGCCAGCAGCAACAGGGAGCAGTACTTC. Protein sequence: CASSNREQYF. This chain links TRBV6-2 or TRBV6-3 with TRBJ2-7; perhaps TRBD1 as D (5 bases). The V and J ends lost 6 bases and 7 bases respectively, with 7 bases between them. CDR1 is MNHEY, CDR2 SVGEGT, per germline. The length of the CDR3 is 10 residues.

This chain connects TRBV5-4 to TRBJ2-2; 10 positions match TRBD2. Germline CDR1 and CDR2: SGHNT and YYREEE (reference sequence). The length of the CDR3 is 14 residues. V dropped 4 bases and J dropped 6; count of bases not matched to a gene: 3. CDR3 sequence reads: CASSPGTSAGELFF. The CDR3 DNA follows: TGTGCCAGCAGCCCTGGGACTAGCGCCGGGGAGCTGTTTTTT.

The V call is TRBV4-1, the J call TRBJ2-7; D is unclear. The V end lost 2 bases, the J end lost 3 bases, and 11 bases lay between the germline ends. Germline V gene data show CDR1 as MGHRA and CDR2 as YSYEKL. This CDR3 spans 14 amino acids. This CDR3 is CASSQYLTGYEQYF. The DNA for the CDR3 is TGCGCCAGCAGCCAATATCTCACCGGCTACGAGCAGTACTTC.